This T cell receptor (beta chain) originates from a study of blood T cell repertoires in COVID-19. A Seattle source enrolled patients during active infection and followed them longitudinally. This CDR3 has 15 amino acids. Trimming took 0 bases from V and 7 from J; bases not matched to a gene: 1. Germline V gives CDR1 LNHDA, CDR2 SQIVND (reference sequence). Under the authors' procedure: Reference gene primer amplification gave estimated nucleated cell counts. Generated by immunoSEQ multiplex PCR, the TCRdb table keeps only in-frame clones and is missing some. V, J and clone size derive from that table, while D and trimming were established from the DNA sequence. Of tens of thousands of clones in the sample, roughly 86% are singletons; the top ten hold roughly 3.4%.

V and J are TRBV19 and TRBJ1-4; 11 nucleotides agree with TRBD1. What was sequenced was peripheral blood. The sequence was obtained from a middle-aged man with COVID-19, enrolled during active disease. The CDR3 loop is CASSIEGTGGEKLFF. Here the CDR3 DNA reads TGTGCCAGTAGTATAGAGGGGACAGGGGGTGAAAAACTGTTTTTT.